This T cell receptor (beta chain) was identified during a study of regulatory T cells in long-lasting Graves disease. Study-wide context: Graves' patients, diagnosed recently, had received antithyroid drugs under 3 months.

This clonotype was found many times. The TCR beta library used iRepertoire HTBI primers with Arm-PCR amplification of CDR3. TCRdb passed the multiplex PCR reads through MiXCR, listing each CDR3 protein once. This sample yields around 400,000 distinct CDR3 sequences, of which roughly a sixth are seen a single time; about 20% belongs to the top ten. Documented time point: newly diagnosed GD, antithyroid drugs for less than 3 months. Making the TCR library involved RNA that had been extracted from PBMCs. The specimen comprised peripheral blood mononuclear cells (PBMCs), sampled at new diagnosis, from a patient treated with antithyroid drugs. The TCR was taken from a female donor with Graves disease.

The CDR3, as DNA: TGTGCCAGCAGTAGGGAGGGACAGCCCCAGCATTTT. It codes for CASSREGQPQHF. The J gene is TRBJ1-5, the V gene TRBV2; D is uncertain. V lost 5 bases, J lost 7 bases, and 9 bases lay in between. The CDR3 runs to 12 residues. Germline CDR1 SNHLY, CDR2 FYNNEI.